The 6 T cell receptor beta chains in this list originate from one sample, sequenced in a study of Graves' ophthalmopathy and Graves' hyperthyroidism. TCR beta CDR3 amplification used RNA transcripts. The first round was an RT-PCR with HTBI primers, and the second round was a multiplex PCR. TCRdb redid the calling of the multiplex PCR reads with MiXCR, one entry per CDR3 protein. The data show around 1,200,000 distinct CDR3 sequences, less than 45% seen once. The sample comprised peripheral blood or thyroid tissue (not recorded which). These receptors originate from an adult man with Graves' hyperthyroidism.

This clonotype was picked up many times. The chain joins TRBV20-1 to TRBJ2-5; TRBD2 matches at 7 bases. Trimming took 1 base from V and 1 from J; bases not matched to a gene: 6. Germline V CDR1 and CDR2: DFQATT, SNEGSKA (reference sequence). This CDR3 is 15 amino acids long. The CDR3 here is CSARALTSVQETQYF. In DNA, the CDR3 is TGCAGTGCTAGAGCCCTTACTAGCGTCCAAGAGACCCAGTACTTC.

This clonotype appeared a single time. This chain connects TRBV29-1 to TRBJ1-6, with 8 bases fitting TRBD1. This CDR3 spans 13 amino acids. The germline gives CDR1 SQVTM, CDR2 ANQGSEA. V was pared by 8 bases and J by 9 bases, with 9 bases of the junction left unmatched. The CDR3 spells CSLRTGLGSPLHF. The CDR3 nucleotides read TGCAGCTTACGGACAGGGCTAGGTTCACCCCTCCACTTT. Combining the CDR3 with reference TRBV29-1 and TRBJ1-6 gives the whole variable domain SAVISQKPSRDICQRGTSLTIQCQVDSQVTMMFWYRQQPGQSLTLIATANQGSEATYESGFVIDKFPISRPNLTFSTLTVSNMSPEDSSIYLCSLRTGLGSPLHFGNGTRLTVT.

V and J are TRBV4-1 and TRBJ1-2; D gene uncertain. V lost 0 bases to trimming and J lost 0 bases, with 8 bases between them. The CDR3 consists of 15 residues. Germline CDR1 reads MGHRA; CDR2 reads YSYEKL. The CDR3 region has the DNA TGCGCCAGCAGCCAAGATTTTTCCTCTAACTATGGCTACACCTTC. Its protein is CASSQDFSSNYGYTF.

For this clonotype: The conserved phenylalanine or tryptophan normally closing the CDR3 is absent here, so this likely arose from a read error. It is unclear where the CDR3 begins or ends on the DNA, so no DNA is shown, and the CDR3 is as TCRdb lists it. CDR3 in amino acids: CASSLVGN. The chain uses TRBV7-2 and TRBJ2-7. The CDR3 is 8 residues long, ends included. Germline-derived CDR1 and CDR2 are SGHTA and FQGNSA.

The chain combines TRBV16 with TRBJ2-7; D possibly corresponds to TRBD2 (5 bases). This CDR3 has 13 amino acids. Per the germline V gene, CDR1 is KGHSY and CDR2 is FQNENV. The germline V and J ends were trimmed by 4 bases and 7 bases, with 14 bases remaining between them. CDR3 coding DNA: TGTGCCAGCAGCCCGGGGAGACTTAAAGAGCAGTACTTC. It specifies CASSPGRLKEQYF.

This clonotype was picked up a small number of times. The chain couples TRBV15 to TRBJ2-2, with TRBD2 matching 9 bases. J lost 4 bases, V lost 4 bases, and 7 bases had no gene match. Germline V lookup: CDR1 LNHNV, CDR2 YYDKDF (reference sequence). The CDR3 covers 16 residues. CDR3 bases: TGTGCCACCAGCACAACGGGCGGGAGGGCCACCGGGGAGCTGTTTTTT. Amino acids: CATSTTGGRATGELFF.